These 21 T cell receptor beta chains were sequenced from one sample in a study of blood T cell repertoires in COVID-19. Here immunoSEQ multiplex PCR was the method, and the copy in TCRdb shows in-frame clones only, minus some. The sample records hundreds of thousands of clones, roughly 88% being singletons. Sequencing used PBMCs or T cells enriched from blood (not recorded which). The receptor source for this set is a man aged 30 to 45 who had recovered from COVID-19.

The rearrangement links TRBV2 to TRBJ2-1, with a tentative D call TRBD2 (7 bases). With 3 bases removed from V and 5 bases from J, the gap between germline ends came to 11 bases. Germline V gene sequence: CDR1 SNHLY, CDR2 FYNNEI. The CDR3 has 14 amino acids. The CDR3 DNA follows: TGTGCCAGCAGTGAGGCGGGGGCCAACAATGAGCAGTTCTTC. It translates to CASSEAGANNEQFF.

The gene calls are TRBV6-5 and TRBJ2-5, with TRBD1 as a possible D gene (6 bases). The V end lost 5 bases, the J end lost 4 bases, and 8 bases lay between the germline ends. Germline-derived CDR1 and CDR2 are MNHEY and SVGAGI. The CDR3 loop spans 12 amino acids. DNA for the CDR3: TGTGCCAGCAGTACAGGGTCAGAGACCCAGTACTTC. As protein: CASSTGSETQYF.

This clone was counted only a few times. J is TRBJ1-2 and V is TRBV10-3; TRBD1 might be the D (5 bases). Germline CDR1 is ENHRY and CDR2 is SYGVKD. V was cut by 2 bases and J by 6 bases, with 10 bases left in between. This CDR3 is built from 13 residues. CDR3 nucleotides: TGTGCCATCAGTGAGATGACAGTCAATGGCTACACCTTC. Its translation is CAISEMTVNGYTF.

The CDR3 DNA reads TGTGCCAGCAGCTTCCGACAGGGCGGTGGAGATACGCAGTATTTT. This gives the protein CASSFRQGGGDTQYF. J is TRBJ2-3 and V is TRBV7-9; TRBD1 agrees at 7 bases. Germline values: CDR1 SEHNR, CDR2 FQNEAQ (reference sequence). Trimming took 3 bases from V and 5 from J; bases not matched to a gene: 8. The CDR3 has 15 amino acids.

CDR3 region: CASTWTGIDEKLFF. CDR3 nucleotides: TGTGCCAGCACTTGGACAGGGATAGATGAAAAACTGTTTTTT. The chain has TRBV2 and TRBJ1-4; 8 bases match TRBD1. Trimming cost V 7 bases and J 6 bases; bases outside gene matches: 7. The CDR3 extends over 14 amino acids. The germline V gene encodes CDR1 SNHLY and CDR2 FYNNEI.

The chain joins TRBV7-9 to TRBJ1-5, with D perhaps matching TRBD1 (6 bases). The CDR3 totals 19 residues. Per the germline V gene, CDR1 is SEHNR and CDR2 is FQNEAQ (reference sequence). V was shortened by 0 bases and J by 1 base, with 19 bases between the two germline ends. CDR3 in amino acids: CASSLAPRGPESSNQPQHF. The CDR3 nucleotides are TGTGCCAGCAGCTTAGCCCCCAGGGGCCCGGAGTCGAGCAATCAGCCCCAGCATTTT. The full variable domain, with the rest looked up from reference TRBV7-9 and TRBJ1-5, is DTGVSQNPRHKITKRGQNVTFRCDPISEHNRLYWYRQTLGQGPEFLTYFQNEAQLEKSRLLSDRFSAERPKGSFSTLEIQRTEQGDSAMYLCASSLAPRGPESSNQPQHFGDGTRLSIL.

The chain has TRBV7-6 and TRBJ1-1; D uncertain. Trimming stripped 6 bases from V and 1 base from J, with 15 bases between. Germline CDR1 SGHVS, CDR2 FNYEAQ. The CDR3 is made up of 15 amino acids. The CDR3 here is CASRAARNKNTEAFF. For the CDR3, the DNA is TGTGCCAGCAGAGCCGCGCGGAATAAGAACACTGAAGCTTTCTTT.

The rearrangement joins TRBV9 to TRBJ2-3; D is perhaps TRBD1 (6 bases). V was pared by 3 bases and J by 0 bases, with 11 bases between. There are 15 residues in the CDR3. Germline assignment: CDR1 SGDLS and CDR2 YYNGEE. The DNA for the CDR3 is TGTGCCAGCAGCGAAGGACAGTTTAGCACAGATACGCAGTATTTT. Amino acids: CASSEGQFSTDTQYF.

V gene TRBV7-2 combines with J gene TRBJ2-5; D might be TRBD2 (6 bases). Trimming left V 7 bases short and J 5 bases short, with 20 bases between. The CDR3 totals 15 residues. The germline V gene has CDR1 SGHTA and CDR2 FQGNSA. This CDR3 reads CASNELGGEVETQYF. The CDR3 DNA follows: TGTGCCAGCAACGAACTCGGAGGGGAGGTGGAGACCCAGTACTTC.

As regards this clone: This specimen includes other DNA sequences encoding the same CDR3. The CDR3 DNA is TGTGCCTGGAGTGTCAGGTACGAGCAGTACTTC. Translated, it gives CAWSVRYEQYF. This chain joins TRBV30 and TRBJ2-7; D unresolved. CDR1 is GTSNPN and CDR2 is SVGIG in the germline V gene (reference sequence). Trimming removed 0 bases from V and 4 bases from J, with 4 bases in between. The CDR3 contains 11 residues.

The chain joins TRBV5-6 to TRBJ1-2; TRBD1 is a possible D gene (5 bases). The CDR3 is made up of 13 amino acids. Germline CDR1 is SGHDT and CDR2 is YYEEEE. The ends were cut back, 4 bases at V and 8 bases at J, with 15 bases in the middle. CDR3 region: CASSDMGQSGYTF. The CDR3 DNA is TGTGCCAGCAGCGATATGGGGCAGTCAGGCTACACCTTC.

This sequence joins TRBV5-4 and TRBJ2-3, with 7 bases matching TRBD1. Trimming removed 3 bases from V and 1 base from J; junction bases left unmatched: 2. The CDR3 spans 14 residues. Germline assignment: CDR1 SGHNT and CDR2 YYREEE (reference sequence). The CDR3: CASSSQGGTDTQYF. As DNA, the CDR3 is TGTGCCAGCAGCTCCCAGGGGGGCACAGATACGCAGTATTTT.

V is TRBV5-8 and J is TRBJ2-5, with D maybe TRBD2 (6 bases). The CDR3 has 13 residues. Germline assignment: CDR1 SGHTS and CDR2 YDEGEE. V was pared by 1 base and J by 3 bases, with 7 bases between. The CDR3 is CASSLRGKETQYF. The CDR3 DNA reads TGTGCCAGCAGCTTGCGGGGGAAAGAGACCCAGTACTTC.

This chain links TRBV15 with TRBJ1-6; D ambiguous. Germline V CDR1 and CDR2: LNHNV, YYDKDF (reference sequence). This CDR3 spans 15 amino acids. The V and J ends lost 1 base and 5 bases respectively, with 9 bases between them. The CDR3 spells CATSRGSTDNSPLHF. The DNA of the CDR3 is TGTGCCACCAGCAGAGGAAGCACGGATAATTCACCCCTCCACTTT.

The chain combines TRBV2 with TRBJ2-1; 9 nucleotides match TRBD2. Germline lookup yields CDR1 SNHLY and CDR2 FYNNEI. This CDR3 region has 15 residues. J gave up 4 bases and V 5 bases, and 6 bases lay outside the gene matches. The CDR3 region is CASSHPGLAYNEQFF. CDR3 nucleotide sequence: TGTGCCAGCAGTCATCCGGGACTAGCTTACAATGAGCAGTTCTTC.

This clone was counted only a few times. V usage is TRBV7-9 and J usage is TRBJ1-1; D is perhaps TRBD1 (6 bases). This CDR3 is 18 amino acids long. Germline values: CDR1 SEHNR, CDR2 FQNEAQ (reference sequence). V lost 4 bases and J lost 1, with 22 bases in between. CDR3 protein: CASSSSPGSRGQNTEAFF. The CDR3 region has the DNA TGTGCCAGCAGCTCCTCGCCGGGGAGCAGGGGACAGAACACTGAAGCTTTCTTT. Drawing the rest from reference TRBV7-9 and TRBJ1-1, the complete variable domain is DTGVSQNPRHKITKRGQNVTFRCDPISEHNRLYWYRQTLGQGPEFLTYFQNEAQLEKSRLLSDRFSAERPKGSFSTLEIQRTEQGDSAMYLCASSSSPGSRGQNTEAFFGQGTRLTVV.

The V and J genes are TRBV10-1 and TRBJ1-1; weak D call: TRBD1 (5 bases). V was pared by 4 bases and J by 5 bases, with 20 bases between. Per germline, CDR1 WNHNN and CDR2 SYGVQD (reference sequence). The CDR3 consists of 16 residues. CDR3 in amino acids: CASSVGQGLGGTEAFF. The CDR3 bases are TGCGCCAGCAGTGTGGGGCAGGGACTCGGGGGTACTGAAGCTTTCTTT.

CDR3 protein: CASSRLGTDTQYF. In DNA, the CDR3 is TGTGCCAGCTCCCGGTTGGGCACAGATACGCAGTATTTT. V usage is TRBV27 and J usage is TRBJ2-3; D ambiguous. The V gene lost 8 bases and the J gene lost 1 base, with 10 bases spanning the gap. The CDR3 totals 13 residues. Germline V gene data show CDR1 as MNHEY and CDR2 as SMNVEV (reference sequence).

The chain carries TRBV7-9 and TRBJ1-2; 8 bases map to TRBD1. J lost 1 base, V lost 8 bases, and 6 bases had no gene match. CDR3 length equals 14 residues. In germline, CDR1 is SEHNR, CDR2 FQNEAQ (reference sequence). The CDR3 sequence is CASLGQGFNYGYTF. DNA of the CDR3: TGTGCCAGCCTCGGACAGGGCTTTAACTATGGCTACACCTTC. Variable domain in full (rest from reference TRBV7-9 and TRBJ1-2): DTGVSQNPRHKITKRGQNVTFRCDPISEHNRLYWYRQTLGQGPEFLTYFQNEAQLEKSRLLSDRFSAERPKGSFSTLEIQRTEQGDSAMYLCASLGQGFNYGYTFGSGTRLTVV.

The sample holds a few counts of this clone. This rearrangement joins TRBV27 to TRBJ1-6, with TRBD1 matching 7 bases. Germline V gene data show CDR1 as MNHEY and CDR2 as SMNVEV (reference sequence). The CDR3 is made up of 16 amino acids. Trimming at V came to 5 bases and at J to 7 bases, leaving 11 bases not matched to a gene. CDR3 region: CASSEDRRRPNSPLHF. CDR3 DNA sequence: TGTGCCAGCAGTGAGGACAGGCGGAGACCAAATTCACCCCTCCACTTT.

This clone came up once. The J gene is TRBJ2-1, the V gene TRBV19, with D possibly being TRBD2 (6 bases). Trimming stripped 6 bases from V and 7 bases from J, with 16 bases between. CDR1 is LNHDA and CDR2 is SQIVND in the germline V gene (reference sequence). There are 14 residues in the CDR3. The CDR3 nucleotides read TGTGCCAGTAGCGCTAGCGTTTCGGCGAATGAGCAGTTCTTC. The encoded protein is CASSASVSANEQFF.